The sequence of this T cell receptor (beta chain) was determined in a study of CD8 T cells in Susac syndrome. This CDR3 comprises 14 residues. V was trimmed by 0 bases and J by 7 bases, leaving 12 bases between them. Looked up from germline, CDR1 is LGHNA and CDR2 is YSLEER. When the RNA was reverse transcribed, random hexamers were used with an input of about 0.45 to 1 ug. TCRdb re-called the immunoSEQ multiplex PCR reads through MiXCR, storing one row per CDR3 protein. Of more than 150,000 distinct CDR3 sequences in the sample, approximately 94% were seen once. The receptor was isolated from a human donor with Susac syndrome. V usage is TRBV4-3 and J usage is TRBJ2-5; a possible D gene is TRBD1 (6 bases). The sample taken for sequencing was CD4+ T cells from PBMCs. CDR3 loop: CASSQDIVGGTQYF. The CDR3, as DNA: TGCGCCAGCAGCCAAGATATAGTAGGGGGGACCCAGTACTTC.